This T cell receptor beta chain was obtained from a study of technical replicates of blood from several donors. Libraries were prepared by immunoSEQ multiplex PCR; TCRdb keeps only in-frame clonotypes and omits some of them. Of roughly 40,000 clones listed, about 96% were seen once; the top ten hold roughly 0.39%. The clonotype originates from a human donor in good health. Sample: T cells isolated from PBMCs.

CDR3 region: CASSTIGDWGRRFNEQFF. The CDR3 region has the DNA TGTGCCAGCAGCACAATAGGAGACTGGGGTCGGAGGTTCAATGAGCAGTTCTTC. V usage is TRBV7-8 and J usage is TRBJ2-1; tentatively, D is TRBD2 (5 bases). CDR3 length: 18 amino acids. Trimming pared 5 bases from V and 6 bases from J, leaving 26 bases between. The germline gives CDR1 SGHVS, CDR2 FQNEAQ.